This T cell receptor beta chain was identified during a study of control samples from healthy donors and cancer patients. The protocol was immunoSEQ multiplex PCR, while the TCRdb copy is restricted to in-frame clones and leaves out a portion. In the table there are around 96,000 clones, approximately 95% of which are singletons. The V and J ends lost 5 bases and 5 bases respectively, with 9 bases between them. This CDR3 has 12 residues. The germline V gene encodes CDR1 SEHNR and CDR2 FQNEAQ (reference sequence). The genes are TRBV7-9 and TRBJ1-2; D gene ambiguous. The sample comprised blood. This clonotype was obtained from a man aged 18 to 30 in good health. The DNA for the CDR3 is TGTGCCAGCAGCCCGTGGGAGTATGGCTACACCTTC. This encodes CASSPWEYGYTF.